This TCR beta chain was captured by sequencing in a study of blood T cell repertoires in COVID-19. Turning to the study itself: The United States, Italy and Spain were the sources of the acute and convalescent COVID-19 samples. PBMCs, B-cell-depleted T cells, or T cells provided the cDNA or gDNA that made up the material.

The germline V gene has CDR1 SGHNT and CDR2 YYREEE (reference sequence). The CDR3 spans 14 residues. Trimming at V came to 0 bases and at J to 7 bases, leaving 6 bases not matched to a gene. In the original processing: Estimation of nucleated cell counts relied on the amplification of reference gene primers. Assay used: immunoSEQ multiplex PCR; TCRdb lists only in-frame clones, some missing. That table gives V, J and clone size, and the DNA gave D and trimming. The sample carries roughly 300,000 clones, about 90% recorded once. The sequenced sample was peripheral blood. V gene TRBV5-4 combines with J gene TRBJ1-2; TRBD1 matches 7 bases. This clonotype was obtained from a man younger than 35 who had recovered from COVID-19. This chain's CDR3 is CASSLAGGLGGYTF. In nucleotides, the CDR3 is TGTGCCAGCAGCTTGGCAGGGGGGCTGGGTGGCTACACCTTC.